This T cell receptor beta chain was observed in a study of cytomegalovirus exposure and HLA in healthy donors. The PCR had 60 Vbeta and 13 Jbeta primers. Profiling relied on immunoSEQ multiplex PCR, and the TCRdb table lists in-frame clones only, not all of them. The repertoire has approximately 260,000 clones, approximately 84% of them found once; the top ten carry 1.5% to 2%. About this clone: The antigen is undetermined.

Study observations and caveats: TCR beta sequences numbering more than 15,000 were associated with HLA alleles at 0.05 false discovery rate in a later analysis.

The sequence derives from a woman in her thirties or forties in good health and CMV-seropositive. Sequencing was done on a sample of PBMCs.

CDR3 DNA: TGTGCCAGCAGTTTAGGGCCTAATCAGCCCCAGCATTTT. Amino acids: CASSLGPNQPQHF. The chain links TRBV27 to TRBJ1-5; D unclear. The CDR3 length is 13 residues. Germline V CDR1 and CDR2: MNHEY, SMNVEV (reference sequence). The V end lost 2 bases, the J end lost 4 bases, and 6 bases lay between the germline ends.